The 24 T cell receptor beta chains in this list originate from one sample, sequenced in a study of blood T cell repertoires in COVID-19 (dated by TCRdb to about 2020). Preparation of the library involved the immunoSEQ multiplex PCR assay. This is the immuneACCESS table as TCRdb keeps it, with only in-frame sequences that have V and J called. A part of the clones is gone; compared with another copy, unresolved V genes explain less than half, and the rest is unexplained. In this sample the table shows approximately 170,000 clones, 85% to 90% of which occur a single time. The leading ten clones occupy 7% of the sample. Material: peripheral blood. The receptor set was obtained from a woman of 80 years or more in a cohort sampled during active or convalescent COVID-19.

The genes are TRBV27 and TRBJ1-2; D is perhaps TRBD1 (6 bases). The CDR3 consists of 15 residues. V dropped 6 bases and J dropped 8 bases, with 22 bases sitting between them. The V gene's germline CDR1 is MNHEY and CDR2 SMNVEV (reference sequence). The CDR3 DNA follows: TGTGCCAGCAGACTCTCAGGGGACGGGGTAAAGGGCTACACCTTC. Amino acids: CASRLSGDGVKGYTF.

The V call is TRBV7-8, the J call TRBJ2-2; D perhaps matches TRBD1 (6 bases). This CDR3 comprises 14 residues. Germline V gives CDR1 SGHVS, CDR2 FQNEAQ. V was shortened by 8 bases and J by 4 bases, with 14 bases between the two germline ends. The CDR3 loop is CASLGTRGTGELFF. The CDR3 nucleotides are TGTGCCAGCCTGGGGACAAGGGGCACCGGGGAGCTGTTTTTT.

The chain employs TRBV19 and TRBJ1-5; 7 nucleotides agree with TRBD1. This CDR3 comprises 14 residues. Per the germline V gene, CDR1 is LNHDA and CDR2 is SQIVND (reference sequence). V shed 9 bases, J shed 5 bases, and the junction held 10 bases outside the gene matches. CDR3 DNA: TGTGCCAGGCCGTGTGGCAGGGGGTATCAGCCCCAGCATTTT. It yields the protein CARPCGRGYQPQHF.

The chain employs TRBV4-1 and TRBJ1-3; D gene uncertain. The CDR3 runs to 18 residues. In germline, CDR1 is MGHRA, CDR2 YSYEKL. The V gene lost 1 base and the J gene lost 0 bases, with 16 bases spanning the gap. As DNA, the CDR3 is TGCGCCAGCAGCCAAGGTTATCCGGGGATAAGCTCTGGAAACACCATATATTTT. Protein sequence: CASSQGYPGISSGNTIYF.

V is TRBV10-3 and J is TRBJ1-1, with TRBD1 matching over 10 bases. The germline gives CDR1 ENHRY, CDR2 SYGVKD. Unmatched junction bases numbered 4, after V lost 2 bases and J lost 10 bases. This CDR3 is built from 13 residues. CDR3 in DNA: TGTGCCATCAGTGAGACAGGACAGGGGGGAGCTTTCTTT. This translates into CAISETGQGGAFF.

The CDR3 sequence is CASRTDSSSYNEQFF. CDR3 bases: TGTGCCAGCAGGACGGACTCGAGCTCCTACAATGAGCAGTTCTTC. The V gene is TRBV6-5, the J gene TRBJ2-1, with D perhaps TRBD2 (5 bases). V was trimmed by 6 bases and J by 0 bases, leaving 12 bases between them. The length of the CDR3 is 15 residues. Per the germline V gene, CDR1 is MNHEY and CDR2 is SVGAGI.

The V call is TRBV9, the J call TRBJ2-3, with a possible D match to TRBD2 (6 bases). Germline lookup yields CDR1 SGDLS and CDR2 YYNGEE. The V end lost 4 bases, the J end lost 2 bases, and 20 bases lay between the germline ends. CDR3 length equals 17 residues. CDR3 nucleotide sequence: TGTGCCAGCAGCTCCGGGACTTTATCGGCCTCCACAGATACGCAGTATTTT. Protein: CASSSGTLSASTDTQYF. Looking up the rest from reference TRBV9 and TRBJ2-3 gives the full variable domain: DSGVTQTPKHLITATGQRVTLRCSPRSGDLSVYWYQQSLDQGLQFLIQYYNGEERAKGNILERFSAQQFPDLHSELNLSSLELGDSALYFCASSSGTLSASTDTQYFGPGTRLTVL.

This chain joins TRBV27 and TRBJ1-3; TRBD1 agrees at 7 bases. J gave up 4 bases and V 5 bases, and 5 bases lay outside the gene matches. CDR3 length equals 14 residues. Germline V gives CDR1 MNHEY, CDR2 SMNVEV (reference sequence). The CDR3 nucleotides are TGTGCCAGCAGTCCCGGGACAGCCGGAAACACCATATATTTT. This gives the protein CASSPGTAGNTIYF.

The chain links TRBV28 to TRBJ1-1, with no clear D. Per the germline V gene, CDR1 is MDHEN and CDR2 is SYDVKM. The CDR3 totals 12 residues. Trimming took off 7 bases at V and 5 bases at J, with 11 bases between the two ends. The CDR3 sequence is CASTWTGTEAFF. The CDR3 DNA reads TGTGCCAGCACCTGGACGGGGACTGAAGCTTTCTTT.

A remark on this clone: One junction end does not reproduce the germline sequence, and a read error may be involved. The CDR3 reads CASTQRGTEAFF. CDR3 DNA: TGTGCCAGCACCCAAAGGGGAACTGAAGCTTTCTTT. V usage is TRBV3-1 (or the pseudogene TRBV3-2) and J usage is TRBJ1-1; the D gene is possibly TRBD1 (5 bases). Germline values: CDR1 LGHDT, CDR2 YNNKEL (reference sequence). The CDR3 extends over 12 amino acids.

This chain connects TRBV29-1 to TRBJ2-5; TRBD1 might be the D (9 bases). Trimming stripped 6 bases from V and 2 bases from J, with 19 bases between. The length of the CDR3 is 15 residues. Germline V gene sequence: CDR1 SQVTM, CDR2 ANQGSEA. DNA for the CDR3: TGCAGCGTGGGCGGGGGGACAGGGACACAAGAGACCCAGTACTTC. As protein: CSVGGGTGTQETQYF. The full variable domain, in which reference TRBV29-1 and TRBJ2-5 provide the parts outside the CDR3, is SAVISQKPSRDICQRGTSLTIQCQVDSQVTMMFWYRQQPGQSLTLIATANQGSEATYESGFVIDKFPISRPNLTFSTLTVSNMSPEDSSIYLCSVGGGTGTQETQYFGPGTRLLVL.

The chain combines TRBV7-9 with TRBJ2-2, with 9 positions matching TRBD2. Looked up from germline, CDR1 is SEHNR and CDR2 is FQNEAQ (reference sequence). This CDR3 region has 14 residues. The trim removed 6 bases at V and 5 bases at J, leaving 4 bases unmatched. CDR3 in amino acids: CASRQTSGTGELFF. CDR3 sequence (DNA): TGTGCCAGCAGACAGACTAGCGGAACCGGGGAGCTGTTTTTT.

The V and J genes are TRBV28 and TRBJ1-2; D is perhaps TRBD1 (6 bases). CDR1 is MDHEN and CDR2 is SYDVKM in the germline V gene. CDR3 size: 15 residues. Trimming stripped 3 bases from V and 5 bases from J, with 16 bases between. The CDR3 region is CASSLQVRGGYGYTF. As DNA, the CDR3 is TGTGCCAGCAGTTTGCAAGTCAGGGGAGGGTATGGCTACACCTTC.

J is TRBJ2-2 and V is TRBV25-1; TRBD1 might be the D (5 bases). The CDR3 loop spans 16 amino acids. CDR1 MGHDK and CDR2 SYGVNS come from the germline V gene. The V and J ends lost 3 bases and 0 bases respectively, with 11 bases between them. The CDR3 sequence: CASSETAYANTGELFF. The CDR3 DNA reads as TGTGCCAGCAGTGAGACAGCCTACGCGAACACCGGGGAGCTGTTTTTT.

V gene TRBV28 combines with J gene TRBJ1-3; perhaps TRBD1 as D (6 bases). Trimming removed 6 bases from V and 2 bases from J, with 11 bases in between. The CDR3 is 14 residues long. Germline V gene lookup returns CDR1 MDHEN and CDR2 SYDVKM. The CDR3, as DNA: TGTGCCAGCAGATTCACAGGGCCTGGAAACACCATATATTTT. Translated, it gives CASRFTGPGNTIYF.

V usage is TRBV12-5 and J usage is TRBJ2-3, with 10 bases aligning to TRBD2. V lost 0 bases to trimming and J lost 3 bases; unmatched junction nucleotides: 12. Germline CDR1 is LGHNT and CDR2 is FRNRAP. The CDR3 consists of 19 residues. The CDR3 DNA is TGTGCTAGTGGTTTGGTTCTTGGGCTAGCGGGAGTTTGGACAGATACGCAGTATTTT. As protein: CASGLVLGLAGVWTDTQYF. Filled out from reference TRBV12-5 and TRBJ2-3, the complete variable domain reads DARVTQTPRHKVTEMGQEVTMRCQPILGHNTVFWYRQTMMQGLELLAYFRNRAPLDDSGMPKDRFSAEMPDATLATLKIQPSEPRDSAVYFCASGLVLGLAGVWTDTQYFGPGTRLTVL.

This chain connects TRBV6-1 to TRBJ1-6; 9 nucleotides align to TRBD1. The CDR3 runs 17 residues. The ends lost 4 bases at V and 0 bases at J; junction bases unmatched: 4. CDR1 and CDR2 (germline): MNHNS, SASEGT. The CDR3 region is CASSGGTGISYNSPLHF. The DNA for the CDR3 is TGTGCCAGCAGTGGGGGGACAGGGATCTCCTATAATTCACCCCTCCACTTT.

The J gene is TRBJ2-1, the V gene TRBV7-9; 8 bases agree with TRBD1. In germline, CDR1 is SEHNR, CDR2 FQNEAQ (reference sequence). The ends lost 2 bases at V and 7 bases at J; junction bases unmatched: 7. This CDR3 comprises 15 residues. The CDR3 is CASSLRTGGQNEQFF. CDR3 nucleotide sequence: TGTGCCAGCAGCTTACGAACAGGGGGTCAGAATGAGCAGTTCTTC.

This chain joins TRBV5-1 and TRBJ2-2; 10 bases are shared with TRBD1. This CDR3 contains 14 residues. V gave up 0 bases and J gave up 10 bases; unmatched junction bases: 3. CDR1 and CDR2 from the germline V gene are SGHRS and YFSETQ. The CDR3 protein is CASSLGQGATELFF. The CDR3 DNA follows: TGCGCCAGCAGCTTGGGACAGGGGGCGACGGAGCTGTTTTTT.

The rearrangement links TRBV30 to TRBJ1-2; D gene uncertain. The CDR3 is made up of 13 amino acids. In germline, CDR1 is GTSNPN, CDR2 SVGIG (reference sequence). V lost 1 base to trimming and J lost 6 bases, with 12 bases between them. CDR3 sequence: CAWSGSSVDGYTF. The CDR3 DNA is TGTGCCTGGAGTGGAAGTAGTGTCGATGGCTACACCTTC.

The chain has TRBV27 and TRBJ2-1, with TRBD2 matching 7 bases. CDR1 is MNHEY, CDR2 SMNVEV, per germline (reference sequence). The CDR3 is 14 amino acids. The V segment lost 3 bases and the J segment 10 bases; nucleotides outside the gene matches: 9. The CDR3 DNA sequence: TGTGCCAGCAGTTTCAAATGGGCGGGAGACGAGCAGTTCTTC. This translates into CASSFKWAGDEQFF.

This clone was observed once. V usage is TRBV28 and J usage is TRBJ1-2; D unclear. Between the trimmed V and J ends, which lost 3 bases and 4 bases, there was a span of 18 bases. Germline V gene data show CDR1 as MDHEN and CDR2 as SYDVKM. The CDR3 covers 16 residues. CDR3 residues: CASSLARASSFYGYTF. CDR3 DNA: TGTGCCAGCAGTTTGGCGCGCGCTAGCTCCTTCTATGGCTACACCTTC.

This chain joins TRBV10-3 and TRBJ2-7; 8 nucleotides line up with TRBD1. Germline CDR1 ENHRY, CDR2 SYGVKD. CDR3 length: 12 amino acids. V shed 6 bases, J shed 3 bases, and the junction held 1 base outside the gene matches. The CDR3, as DNA: TGTGCCATCAGAGACAGGGGCTACGAGCAGTACTTC. Translation gives CAIRDRGYEQYF.

J is TRBJ1-1 and V is TRBV5-5; D is unclear. Per the germline V gene, CDR1 is SGHKS and CDR2 is YYEKEE (reference sequence). Trimming took 2 bases from V and 3 from J, leaving 8 bases between them. This CDR3 region has 13 residues. CDR3: CASSLLSDTEAFF. CDR3 DNA: TGTGCCAGCAGCTTACTCTCCGACACTGAAGCTTTCTTT. Combining the CDR3 with reference TRBV5-5 and TRBJ1-1 gives the whole variable domain DAGVTQSPTHLIKTRGQQVTLRCSPISGHKSVSWYQQVLGQGPQFIFQYYEKEERGRGNFPDRFSARQFPNYSSELNVNALLLGDSALYLCASSLLSDTEAFFGQGTRLTVV.